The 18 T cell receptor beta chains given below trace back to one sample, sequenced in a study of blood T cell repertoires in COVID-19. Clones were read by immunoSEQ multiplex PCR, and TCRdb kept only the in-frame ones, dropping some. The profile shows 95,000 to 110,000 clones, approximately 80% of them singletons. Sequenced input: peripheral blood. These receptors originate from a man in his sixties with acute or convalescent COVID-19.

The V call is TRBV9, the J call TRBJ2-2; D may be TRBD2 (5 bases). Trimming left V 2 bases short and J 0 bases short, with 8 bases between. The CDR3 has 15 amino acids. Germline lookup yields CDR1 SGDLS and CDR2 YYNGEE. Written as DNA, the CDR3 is TGTGCCAGCAGCGTCAGCGGTCCGAACACCGGGGAGCTGTTTTTT. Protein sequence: CASSVSGPNTGELFF.

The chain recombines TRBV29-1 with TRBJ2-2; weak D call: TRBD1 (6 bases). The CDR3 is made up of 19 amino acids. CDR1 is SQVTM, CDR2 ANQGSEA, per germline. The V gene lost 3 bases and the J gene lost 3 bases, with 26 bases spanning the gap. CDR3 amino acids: CSVEERAKKQGLDTGELFF. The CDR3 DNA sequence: TGCAGCGTTGAGGAGCGCGCAAAAAAACAGGGTCTGGACACCGGGGAGCTGTTTTTT.

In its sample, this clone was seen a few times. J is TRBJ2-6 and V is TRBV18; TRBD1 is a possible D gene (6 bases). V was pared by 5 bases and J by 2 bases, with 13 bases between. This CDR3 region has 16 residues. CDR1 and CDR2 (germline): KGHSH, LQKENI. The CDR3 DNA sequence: TGTGCCAGCTCATTGAATCAGGGGCCTGGGGCCAACGTCCTGACTTTC. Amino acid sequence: CASSLNQGPGANVLTF.

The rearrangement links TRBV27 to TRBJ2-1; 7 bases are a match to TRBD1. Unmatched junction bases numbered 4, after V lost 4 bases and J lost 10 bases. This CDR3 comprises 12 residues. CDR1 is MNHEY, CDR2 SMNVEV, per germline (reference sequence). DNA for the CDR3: TGTGCCAGCAGTTCGATACAGGGGGAGCAGTTCTTC. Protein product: CASSSIQGEQFF.

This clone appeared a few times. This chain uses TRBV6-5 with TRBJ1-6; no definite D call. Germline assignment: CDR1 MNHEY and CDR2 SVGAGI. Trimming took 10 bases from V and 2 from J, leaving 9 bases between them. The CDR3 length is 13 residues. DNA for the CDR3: TGTGCCACCCGGGAGGCCTATAATTCACCCCTCCACTTT. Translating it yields CATREAYNSPLHF.

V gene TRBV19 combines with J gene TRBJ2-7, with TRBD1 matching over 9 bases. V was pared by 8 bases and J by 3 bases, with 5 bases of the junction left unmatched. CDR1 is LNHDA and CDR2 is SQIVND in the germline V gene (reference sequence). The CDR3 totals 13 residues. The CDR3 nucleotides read TGTGCCAGTTCCGGGACAGGGAGCTACGAGCAGTACTTC. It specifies CASSGTGSYEQYF.

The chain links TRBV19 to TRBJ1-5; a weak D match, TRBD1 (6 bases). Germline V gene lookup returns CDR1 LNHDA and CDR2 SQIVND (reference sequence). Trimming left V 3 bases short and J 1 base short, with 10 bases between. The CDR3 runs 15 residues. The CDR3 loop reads CASSMGRGSNQPQHF. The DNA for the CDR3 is TGTGCCAGTAGTATGGGTAGGGGGAGCAATCAGCCCCAGCATTTT.

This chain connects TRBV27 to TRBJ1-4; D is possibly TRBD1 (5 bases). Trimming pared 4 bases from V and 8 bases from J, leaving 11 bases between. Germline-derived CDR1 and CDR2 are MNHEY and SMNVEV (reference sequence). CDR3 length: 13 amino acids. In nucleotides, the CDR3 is TGTGCCAGCAGTTACCCCGGGGGGGAAAAACTGTTTTTT. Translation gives CASSYPGGEKLFF.

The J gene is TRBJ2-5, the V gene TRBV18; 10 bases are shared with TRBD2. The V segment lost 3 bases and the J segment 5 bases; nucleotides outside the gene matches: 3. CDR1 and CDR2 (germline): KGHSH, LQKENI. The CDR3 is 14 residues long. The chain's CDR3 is CASSPLAGDETQYF. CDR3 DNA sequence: TGTGCCAGCTCACCCCTAGCGGGAGATGAGACCCAGTACTTC.

CDR3 loop: CASSLLFRVGTEAFF. DNA for the CDR3: TGTGCCAGCAGCTTACTTTTCAGGGTGGGTACTGAAGCTTTCTTT. The chain joins TRBV7-2 to TRBJ1-1, with TRBD1 as a possible D gene (5 bases). Germline CDR1 reads SGHTA; CDR2 reads FQGNSA. The V end lost 2 bases, the J end lost 5 bases, and 15 bases lay between the germline ends. The CDR3 spans 15 residues.

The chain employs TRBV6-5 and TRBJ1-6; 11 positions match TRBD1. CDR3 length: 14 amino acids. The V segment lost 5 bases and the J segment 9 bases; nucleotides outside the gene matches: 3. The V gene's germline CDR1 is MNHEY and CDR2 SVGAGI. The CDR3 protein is CASSKGTGGSPLHF. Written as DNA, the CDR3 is TGTGCCAGCAGTAAGGGGACAGGGGGTTCACCCCTCCACTTT.

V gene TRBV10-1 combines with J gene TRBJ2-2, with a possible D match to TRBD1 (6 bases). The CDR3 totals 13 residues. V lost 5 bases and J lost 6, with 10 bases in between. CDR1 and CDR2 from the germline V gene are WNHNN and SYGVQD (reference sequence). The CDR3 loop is CASSPTGPGELFF. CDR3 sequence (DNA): TGCGCCAGCAGTCCTACAGGGCCCGGGGAGCTGTTTTTT.

Written as DNA, the CDR3 is TGCGCCAGCAGCAGCAGCTCCAGGTACCAAGAGACCCAGTACTTC. Protein sequence: CASSSSSRYQETQYF. The chain employs TRBV5-1 and TRBJ2-5; D gene ambiguous. CDR1 is SGHRS and CDR2 is YFSETQ in the germline V gene. The CDR3 is made up of 15 amino acids. Trimming shortened V by 4 bases and J by 0 bases, and 13 bases separated the two germline ends.

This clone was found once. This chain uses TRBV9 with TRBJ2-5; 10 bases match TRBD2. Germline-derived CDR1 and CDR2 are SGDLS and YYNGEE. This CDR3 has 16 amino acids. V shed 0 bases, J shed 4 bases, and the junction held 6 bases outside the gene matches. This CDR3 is CASSVEGASGGETQYF. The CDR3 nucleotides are TGTGCCAGCAGCGTAGAGGGTGCTAGCGGGGGAGAGACCCAGTACTTC.

CDR3 residues: CATSDLSKGTDTQYF. CDR3 nucleotide sequence: TGTGCCACCAGTGATTTGTCCAAGGGGACAGATACGCAGTATTTT. This chain uses TRBV24-1 with TRBJ2-3, with a weak D call TRBD1 (5 bases). V was clipped by 0 bases and J by 3 bases, with 9 bases between them. Looked up from germline, CDR1 is KGHDR and CDR2 is SFDVKD. The length of the CDR3 is 15 residues.

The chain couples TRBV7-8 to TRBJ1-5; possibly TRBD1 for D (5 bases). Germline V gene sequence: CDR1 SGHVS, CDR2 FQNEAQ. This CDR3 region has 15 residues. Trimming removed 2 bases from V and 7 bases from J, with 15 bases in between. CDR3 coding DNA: TGTGCCAGCAGCTTAAGTTGGCAGGGCGAGCAGCCCCAGCATTTT. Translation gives CASSLSWQGEQPQHF.

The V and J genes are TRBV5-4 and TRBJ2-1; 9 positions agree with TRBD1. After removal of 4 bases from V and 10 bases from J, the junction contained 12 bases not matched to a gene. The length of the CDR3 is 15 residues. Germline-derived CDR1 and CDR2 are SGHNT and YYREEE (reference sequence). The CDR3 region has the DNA TGTGCCAGCAGCGTGACCGGGACAGGGCTAGAGGAGCAGTTCTTC. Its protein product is CASSVTGTGLEEQFF.

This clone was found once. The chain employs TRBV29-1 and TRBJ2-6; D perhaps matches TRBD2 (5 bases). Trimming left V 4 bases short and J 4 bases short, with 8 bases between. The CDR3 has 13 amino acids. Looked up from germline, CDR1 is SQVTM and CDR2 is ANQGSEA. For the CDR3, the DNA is TGCAGCGTTGCGGGGTTAGGGGCCAACGTCCTGACTTTC. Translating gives CSVAGLGANVLTF.